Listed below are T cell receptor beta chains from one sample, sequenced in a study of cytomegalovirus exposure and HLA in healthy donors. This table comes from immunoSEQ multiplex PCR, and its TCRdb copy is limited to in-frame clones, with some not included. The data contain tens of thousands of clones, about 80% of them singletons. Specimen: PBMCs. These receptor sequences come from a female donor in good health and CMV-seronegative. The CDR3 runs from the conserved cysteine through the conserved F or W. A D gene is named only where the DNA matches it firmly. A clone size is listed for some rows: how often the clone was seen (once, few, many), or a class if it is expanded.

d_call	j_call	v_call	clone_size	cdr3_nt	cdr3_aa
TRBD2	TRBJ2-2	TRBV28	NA	TGTGCCAGCAGTTATCCTAGCGGGACCAACACCGGGGAGCTGTTTTTT	CASSYPSGTNTGELFF
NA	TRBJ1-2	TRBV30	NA	TGTGCCTGGAGTGTACGTGGGGGGGCAGGGGCTGGCTACACCTTC	CAWSVRGGAGAGYTF
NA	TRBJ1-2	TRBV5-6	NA	TGTGCCAGCAGCTTGGTTCGAGGCAGAAACTATGGCTACACCTTC	CASSLVRGRNYGYTF
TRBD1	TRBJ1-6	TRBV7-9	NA	TGTGCCAGCAGCTCAGGGGGCGGGGCTCGAACCCTCCACTTT	CASSSGGGARTLHF
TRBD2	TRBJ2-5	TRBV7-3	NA	TGTGCCAGCAGCTTTGCAACTAGCGGGGAACAAGAGACCCAGTACTTC	CASSFATSGEQETQYF
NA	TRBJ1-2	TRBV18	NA	TGTGCCAGCTCACCAAATGATGGGAGCTATGGCTACACCTTC	CASSPNDGSYGYTF
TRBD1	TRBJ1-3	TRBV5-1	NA	TGCGCCAGCACCATGACAGGGGATTCTGGAAACACCATATATTTT	CASTMTGDSGNTIYF
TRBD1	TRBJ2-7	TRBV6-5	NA	TGTGCCAGCAGGGCAAGACAGGGGTCTAGTTCTGATTTC	CASRARQGSSSDF
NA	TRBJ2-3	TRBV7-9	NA	TGTGCCAGCAGCTTAAGCTATAGCACAGATACGCAGTATTTT	CASSLSYSTDTQYF
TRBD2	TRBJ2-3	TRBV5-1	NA	TGCGCCACCGGAACAGCGGGGGGCACAGATACGCAGTATTTT	CATGTAGGTDTQYF
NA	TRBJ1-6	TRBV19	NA	TGTGCCACCAGGTCCTCCCCGGGATCACCCCTCCACTTT	CATRSSPGSPLHF
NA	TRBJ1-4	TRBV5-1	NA	TGCGCCAGCAGAGCTTTACTAACTAATGAAAAACTGTTTTTT	CASRALLTNEKLFF
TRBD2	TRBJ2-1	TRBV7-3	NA	TGTGCCAGCAGTATACGGGGCGGGGGGGACTCCTACAATGAGCAGTTCTTC	CASSIRGGGDSYNEQFF
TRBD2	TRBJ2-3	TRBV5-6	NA	TGTGCCAGCAGCCCGGGGGGTTGGGATAGCACAGATACGCAGTATTTT	CASSPGGWDSTDTQYF
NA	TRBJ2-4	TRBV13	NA	TGTGCCAGCAGCTTCAAGGAGGGAACCATTCTAGCCAAAAACATTCAGTACTTC	CASSFKEGTILAKNIQYF
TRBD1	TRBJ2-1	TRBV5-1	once	TGCGCCAGCAGTACAGGGGTTAGGAATGAGCAGTTCTTC	CASSTGVRNEQFF
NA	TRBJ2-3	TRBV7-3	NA	TGTGCCAGCAGCTTATACCCGGGGGGCTCAGATACGCAGTATTTT	CASSLYPGGSDTQYF
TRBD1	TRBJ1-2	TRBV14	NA	TGTGCCAGCAGCTCCCGGGACAGGGTTAGTGGCTACACCTTC	CASSSRDRVSGYTF
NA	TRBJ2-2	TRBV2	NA	TGTGCCAGCATTCAAAACGGGGGGCCCGCCGGGGAGCTGTTTTTT	CASIQNGGPAGELFF
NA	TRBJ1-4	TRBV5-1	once	TGCGCCAGCAGTCCCCAGGGGAATGAAAAACTGTTTTTT	CASSPQGNEKLFF
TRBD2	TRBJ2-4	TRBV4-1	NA	TGCGCCAGTTCGATTGGGACTATTCTAGCCAAAAACATTCAGTACTTC	CASSIGTILAKNIQYF
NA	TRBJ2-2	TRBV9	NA	TGTGCCAGCAGCGTAGCTCTCCGCGGGGAGCTGTTTTTT	CASSVALRGELFF
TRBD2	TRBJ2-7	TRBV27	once	TGTGCCAGCACCATACTAGCGGGGGGGACCTACGAGCAGTACTTC	CASTILAGGTYEQYF
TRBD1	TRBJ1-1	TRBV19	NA	TGTGCCAGTAGTATTTACAGGGGGTTGGGCGCTTTCTTT	CASSIYRGLGAFF
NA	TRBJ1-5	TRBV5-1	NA	TGCGCCAGCAGCTCACGGGGAGGCAATCAGCCCCAGCATTTT	CASSSRGGNQPQHF
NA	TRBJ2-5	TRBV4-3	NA	TGCGCCAGCAGCCAAGAGTTAGTCCCCAGCGGGCAAGAGACCCAGTACTTC	CASSQELVPSGQETQYF
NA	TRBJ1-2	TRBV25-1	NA	TGTGCCAGCCGAGGCAGTAAAAACTATGGCTACACCTTC	CASRGSKNYGYTF
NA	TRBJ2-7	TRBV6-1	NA	TGTGCCAGCAGGGTAGGAGGGAAGGGGAACGAGCAGTACTTC	CASRVGGKGNEQYF
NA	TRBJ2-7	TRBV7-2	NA	TGTGCCAGCAGCTTAGTGGGTTCCGGGTCTTTTTACGAGCAGTACTTC	CASSLVGSGSFYEQYF
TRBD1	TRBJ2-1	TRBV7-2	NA	TGTGCCAGCAGTCACCACCGGGACAGGTCCTACAATGAGCAGTTCTTC	CASSHHRDRSYNEQFF
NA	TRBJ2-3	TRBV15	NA	TGTGCCACCAGCGCGGGGCTTCTGCCCCCCGATACGCAGTATTTT	CATSAGLLPPDTQYF
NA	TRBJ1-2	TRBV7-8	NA	TGTGCCAGCAGTGACAGTAGGGTCCCCTCCCCACGCTATGGCTACACCTTC	CASSDSRVPSPRYGYTF
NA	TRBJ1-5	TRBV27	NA	TGTGCCAGCAGTTTACGAGGGCCGGATCAGCCCCAGCATTTT	CASSLRGPDQPQHF
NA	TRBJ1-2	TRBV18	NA	TGTGCCAGCTCTCAGACACTGGGCTATGGCTACACCTTC	CASSQTLGYGYTF
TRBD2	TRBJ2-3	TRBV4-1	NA	TGCGCCAGCAGCCAGAAGGGGCTAGCGGGGAACACAGATACGCAGTATTTT	CASSQKGLAGNTDTQYF
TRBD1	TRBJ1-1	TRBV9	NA	TGTGCCAGCAGGTCGGACAGGGGAACTGAAGCTTTCTTT	CASRSDRGTEAFF
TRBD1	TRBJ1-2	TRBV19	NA	TGTGCCAGTAGTATAGAGGACAGGGGCGCCCGAACTCTCGGCTACACCTTC	CASSIEDRGARTLGYTF
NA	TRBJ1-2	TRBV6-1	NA	TGTGCCAGCAGTGAAGCGACAGCGTACTATGGCTACACCTTC	CASSEATAYYGYTF
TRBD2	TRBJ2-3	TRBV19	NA	TGTGCCAGTAGAGACCGGGACTACACAGATACGCAGTATTTT	CASRDRDYTDTQYF
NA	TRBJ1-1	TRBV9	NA	TGTGCCAGCAGCGGATCAGGGATCACTGAAGCTTTCTTT	CASSGSGITEAFF
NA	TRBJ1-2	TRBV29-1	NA	TGCAGCGTGGAGACCCTATCCAGATACTATGGCTACACCTTC	CSVETLSRYYGYTF
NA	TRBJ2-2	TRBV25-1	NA	TGTGCCAGCAGTGATTGGCAGTCCGCGAACACCGGGGAGCTGTTTTTT	CASSDWQSANTGELFF